This TCR beta chain is from a study of neurological immune-mediated disorders. Many counts were recorded for this clonotype. Per germline, CDR1 LGHNA and CDR2 YNFKEQ. With 3 bases clipped from V and 2 bases from J, the junction kept 7 bases outside the gene matches. The CDR3 extends over 17 amino acids. Noted time point: longitudinal time-point 1 (baseline). TCRdb processed the 5' RACE reads anew with MiXCR; each CDR3 protein has one entry. Among some 77,000 distinct CDR3 sequences listed, around 15% were seen once. The sequence derives from a female donor with HTLV-1-associated myelopathy (HAM/TSP). The chain employs TRBV4-2 and TRBJ2-7; 13 bases align to TRBD2. Sequencing was carried out using PBMCs. CDR3 amino acids: CASSHGLAGANTYEQYF. DNA for the CDR3: TGTGCCAGCAGCCATGGACTAGCGGGGGCCAATACCTACGAGCAGTACTTC.